Following are 14 T cell receptor beta chains from one sample sequenced in a study of cytomegalovirus exposure and HLA in healthy donors. Primers: 60 Vbeta forward and 13 Jbeta reverse. Measured with immunoSEQ multiplex PCR; TCRdb has only the in-frame clones, and not every one. The profile covers about 210,000 clones, with approximately 86% appearing a single time and roughly 0.98% taken by the ten largest. Sequences were obtained from PBMCs. Receptors were obtained from a boy aged 2 to 10 in good health and CMV-seronegative.

The chain joins TRBV6-6 to TRBJ1-2, with D perhaps matching TRBD1 (5 bases). The CDR3 totals 11 residues. Germline CDR1 reads MNHNY; CDR2 reads SVGAGI (reference sequence). Between the trimmed V and J ends, which lost 11 bases and 5 bases, there was a span of 12 bases. CDR3 sequence: CASWGGYGYTF. The CDR3 DNA reads TGTGCCTCCTGGGGGGGTTATGGCTACACCTTC.

The CDR3: CASSLGGGLPDTQYF. The CDR3 DNA is TGTGCCAGCAGCTTGGGGGGAGGGTTACCGGATACGCAGTATTTT. The chain joins TRBV5-4 to TRBJ2-3; 7 bases agree with TRBD2. The CDR3 extends over 15 amino acids. From germline, CDR1 is SGHNT and CDR2 YYREEE (reference sequence). The J segment lost 6 bases and the V segment lost 0 bases, leaving 7 bases of the junction unmatched.

The table lists this clone with a count of one. The V and J genes are TRBV30 and TRBJ1-1, with 7 bases that match TRBD1. Germline trimming cut 5 bases from V and 0 bases from J; bases unmatched to any gene: 0. Germline CDR1 is GTSNPN and CDR2 is SVGIG (reference sequence). The CDR3 covers 12 residues. CDR3 nucleotides: TGTGCCTGGGGACAGGTGAACACTGAAGCTTTCTTT. Translated: CAWGQVNTEAFF.

The chain recombines TRBV7-8 with TRBJ2-7; 9 bases fit TRBD1. The CDR3 consists of 18 residues. The junction had 16 bases not matched to a gene; V was cut back by 5 bases and J by 2 bases. In germline, CDR1 is SGHVS, CDR2 FQNEAQ. In nucleotides, the CDR3 is TGTGCCAGCAGCCTACCCCATCCGGGACAGGGTTCCACCTACGAGCAGTACTTC. Amino acids: CASSLPHPGQGSTYEQYF.

Only a few counts were recorded for this clone. CDR3 coding DNA: TGTGCCAGCAGTGATCTCGGCAGCGGGGCTGAAGCTTTCTTT. It translates to CASSDLGSGAEAFF. The chain employs TRBV2 and TRBJ1-1; D uncertain. CDR1 is SNHLY and CDR2 is FYNNEI in the germline V gene. V gave up 3 bases and J gave up 6 bases, with 14 bases separating them. The CDR3 spans 14 residues. The full variable domain, in which reference TRBV2 and TRBJ1-1 provide the parts outside the CDR3, is EPEVTQTPSHQVTQMGQEVILRCVPISNHLYFYWYRQILGQKVEFLVSFYNNEISEKSEIFDDQFSVERPDGSNFTLKIRSTKLEDSAMYFCASSDLGSGAEAFFGQGTRLTVV.

The CDR3 region is CASSPETSGGPLLRGGELFF. As DNA, the CDR3 is TGTGCCAGCAGCCCAGAGACTAGCGGGGGGCCTCTGCTTAGAGGGGGGGAGCTGTTTTTT. V and J are TRBV9 and TRBJ2-2; 13 bases are a match to TRBD2. CDR3 length equals 20 residues. With 4 bases clipped from V and 8 bases from J, the junction kept 20 bases outside the gene matches. Germline V gives CDR1 SGDLS, CDR2 YYNGEE.

The chain is built from TRBV19 and TRBJ1-4; 9 nucleotides match TRBD1. The CDR3 extends over 15 amino acids. CDR1 LNHDA and CDR2 SQIVND come from the germline V gene (reference sequence). V was clipped by 4 bases and J by 8 bases; unmatched bases: 8. CDR3: CASSTDGTGWEKLFF. DNA for the CDR3: TGTGCCAGTAGTACCGACGGGACAGGGTGGGAAAAACTGTTTTTT.

V gene TRBV5-1 combines with J gene TRBJ2-2; weak D call: TRBD1 (6 bases). Germline V gives CDR1 SGHRS, CDR2 YFSETQ. There are 16 residues in the CDR3. Trimming stripped 3 bases from V and 4 bases from J, with 16 bases between. The chain's CDR3 is CASSWGPKPATGELFF. The CDR3 DNA reads as TGCGCCAGCAGCTGGGGGCCGAAGCCAGCCACCGGGGAGCTGTTTTTT.

This sequence joins TRBV6-1 and TRBJ2-3; 11 positions match TRBD2. V dropped 6 bases and J dropped 4; count of bases not matched to a gene: 6. The CDR3 runs to 15 residues. Per germline, CDR1 MNHNS and CDR2 SASEGT. The CDR3 reads CASRTSGSKADTQYF. CDR3 in DNA: TGTGCCAGCAGAACTAGCGGGAGTAAGGCAGATACGCAGTATTTT.

This clone has a single count. V and J are TRBV9 and TRBJ1-2; possibly TRBD1 for D (5 bases). V was cut by 3 bases and J by 4 bases, with 13 bases left in between. The CDR3 spans 14 residues. Germline CDR1 reads SGDLS; CDR2 reads YYNGEE. The CDR3 reads CASSEGGTGYGYTF. The CDR3 region has the DNA TGTGCCAGCAGCGAAGGAGGGACCGGCTATGGCTACACCTTC.

V usage is TRBV5-1 and J usage is TRBJ2-1; D may be TRBD1 (5 bases). Germline lookup yields CDR1 SGHRS and CDR2 YFSETQ. The V end was cut by 5 bases, the J end by 9 bases, with 21 bases between. This CDR3 contains 15 residues. The DNA of the CDR3 is TGCGCCAGCAGTTCGGTGTATGGGATTCAGGGTGAGCAGTTCTTC. Translation: CASSSVYGIQGEQFF.

The chain couples TRBV5-1 to TRBJ2-7; the D is unclear. Looked up from germline, CDR1 is SGHRS and CDR2 is YFSETQ. Trimming shortened V by 4 bases and J by 1 base, and 9 bases separated the two germline ends. This CDR3 region has 13 residues. The CDR3 DNA sequence: TGCGCCAGCAGCATATCCGGGTCCTACGAGCAGTACTTC. The encoded protein is CASSISGSYEQYF.

This clone was counted a few times. The rearrangement uses TRBV21-1 and TRBJ1-5; the table assigns TRBD1, which was not confirmed against the DNA. TRBV21-1 is listed as a pseudogene. The CDR3 covers 15 residues. DNA for the CDR3: TGTGCCAGCAGCAACTCGAGGGCAGGGGACCAGCCCCAGCATTTT. Translating gives CASSNSRAGDQPQHF.

This chain links TRBV28 with TRBJ2-1; a possible D gene is TRBD1 (6 bases). V lost 6 bases, J lost 4 bases, and 19 bases lay in between. The CDR3 is made up of 16 amino acids. CDR1 MDHEN and CDR2 SYDVKM come from the germline V gene. CDR3 amino acids: CASSDLQTGPYNEQFF. The CDR3 nucleotides are TGTGCCAGCAGCGACCTCCAGACAGGCCCTTACAATGAGCAGTTCTTC.